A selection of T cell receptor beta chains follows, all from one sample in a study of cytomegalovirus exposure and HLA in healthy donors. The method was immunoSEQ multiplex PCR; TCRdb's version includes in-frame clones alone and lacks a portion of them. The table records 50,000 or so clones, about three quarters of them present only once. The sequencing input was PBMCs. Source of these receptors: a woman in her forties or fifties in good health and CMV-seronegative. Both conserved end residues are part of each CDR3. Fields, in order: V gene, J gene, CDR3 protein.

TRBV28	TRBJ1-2	CASSSLSDGYTF
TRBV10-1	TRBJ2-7	CASSESGEAGEQYF
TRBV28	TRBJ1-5	CASSRLISNQPQHF
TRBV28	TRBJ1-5	CASSGGQGGNQPQHF
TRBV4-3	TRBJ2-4	CASSQETSRAKNIQYF
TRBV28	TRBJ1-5	CASTTPGGQPQHF
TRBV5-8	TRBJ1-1	CASSLLGAGEAFF
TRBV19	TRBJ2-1	CASSTGGGSYNEQFF
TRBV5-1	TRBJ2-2	CASSPPWTSGSNGELFF
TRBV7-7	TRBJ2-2	CASSLAGGQLFF
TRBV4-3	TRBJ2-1	CASSQVGAVRGNEQFF
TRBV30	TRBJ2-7	CAWSSQLGLAGIYEQYF
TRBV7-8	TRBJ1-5	CASSLMGGYQPQHF
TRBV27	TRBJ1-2	CASSWGQGQIGGYTF
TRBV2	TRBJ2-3	CASTYLRPLAGSPDTQYF
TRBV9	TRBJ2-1	CASSVSGGNEQFF
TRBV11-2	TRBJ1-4	CASSLESLVRPREKLFF
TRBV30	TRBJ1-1	CALSEAVEAFF
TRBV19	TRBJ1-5	CAASNTGGARQPQHF
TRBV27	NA	CASSPRPGQAYEQYF
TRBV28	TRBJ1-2	CASLELNSGYTF
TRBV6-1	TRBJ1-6	CASSATPGQGNSPLHF
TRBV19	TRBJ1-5	CASSLDLGQRVYSNQPQHF
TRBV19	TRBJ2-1	CASSMLAGGFNEQFF
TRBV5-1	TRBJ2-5	CASSLGLAGVGETQYF
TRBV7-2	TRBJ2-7	CASSQMTSGGYEQYF
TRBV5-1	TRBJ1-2	CASSPGQSLRYTF
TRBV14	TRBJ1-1	CASSLGTEAFF